The clone carrying this T cell receptor (beta chain) was recorded only once. Its antigen is undetermined. This record comes from a study of a mutant IDH1 vaccine in newly diagnosed glioma. As for the study in general: Either 4-6 weeks after radiotherapy alone or alongside temozolomide, vaccination was begun. The therapy given earlier, which was standard therapy, consisted of radiotherapy, temozolomide, or both, and most of the patients received both. Study results and limitations: Seemingly, pseudoprogression had no relation to changes in the top peripheral T cell clonotypes.

The sample's time point: week 35, safety follow-up. The content of each vaccine dose was 300 ug of mutant IDH1 20-mer peptide, and topical imiquimod accompanied it. Produced via immunoSEQ multiplex PCR; TCRdb's table is partial and in-frame only. The table records some 42,000 clones, about 80% of them present only once. The sequencing here drew on PBMCs, taken from a glioma patient whose treatment included an IDH1 peptide vaccine. This receptor was taken from a woman in her 50s with glioma.

CDR3 in DNA: TGTGCCAGCAGTGTTGAGTCTATCGGTGGCTACACCTTC. This codes for CASSVESIGGYTF. The V gene is TRBV6-1, the J gene TRBJ1-2, with D unclear. The CDR3 has 13 residues. Looked up from germline, CDR1 is MNHNS and CDR2 is SASEGT. Trimming left V 4 bases short and J 7 bases short, with 13 bases between.